The 16 T cell receptor beta chains listed next were all sequenced from one sample in a study of blood T cell repertoires in COVID-19. Using immunoSEQ multiplex PCR, the repertoire was profiled, and TCRdb retains in-frame clones only, with some absent. The sample holds approximately 150,000 clones; over 80% are singletons and the top ten take 3.5% to 4%. Sequenced: peripheral blood. These receptors were taken from a woman aged 55-75 years who had recovered from COVID-19.

V and J are TRBV11-1 and TRBJ2-1; D is unclear. V dropped 5 bases and J dropped 0 bases, with 14 bases sitting between them. This CDR3 is built from 16 residues. CDR1 SGHAT and CDR2 FQDESV come from the germline V gene (reference sequence). The CDR3 region has the DNA TGTGCCAGCAGCCCACCCCCTAGTAGCTCCTACAATGAGCAGTTCTTC. Protein: CASSPPPSSSYNEQFF.

The chain joins TRBV7-9 to TRBJ2-7; 8 bases align to TRBD1. There are 15 residues in the CDR3. V gave up 10 bases and J gave up 3 bases; unmatched junction bases: 14. The germline gives CDR1 SEHNR, CDR2 FQNEAQ (reference sequence). CDR3 in DNA: TGTGCCAACTCGAGGACAGGGCGAGGGGACTACGAGCAGTACTTC. Its translation: CANSRTGRGDYEQYF. Drawing the rest from reference TRBV7-9 and TRBJ2-7, the complete variable domain is DTGVSQNPRHKITKRGQNVTFRCDPISEHNRLYWYRQTLGQGPEFLTYFQNEAQLEKSRLLSDRFSAERPKGSFSTLEIQRTEQGDSAMYLCANSRTGRGDYEQYFGPGTRLTVT.

The chain joins TRBV11-2 to TRBJ1-1, with D maybe TRBD1 (6 bases). V gave up 7 bases and J gave up 10 bases, with 22 bases separating them. This CDR3 has 14 residues. From germline, CDR1 is SGHAT and CDR2 FQNNGV. CDR3 DNA sequence: TGTGCCAGCATCATGGGGTTATCAGGGGCGGGAGCTTTCTTT. It codes for CASIMGLSGAGAFF.

The chain links TRBV11-3 to TRBJ1-5, with TRBD1 matching 8 bases. Germline-derived CDR1 and CDR2 are SGHNT and YENEEA. The CDR3 runs to 18 residues. With 1 base clipped from V and 0 bases from J, the junction kept 8 bases outside the gene matches. The CDR3 DNA follows: TGTGCCAGCAGCTTAGGGGACAGGTCCGACTATAGCAATCAGCCCCAGCATTTT. Residues: CASSLGDRSDYSNQPQHF.

The chain recombines TRBV2 with TRBJ2-4; 7 positions agree with TRBD2. The CDR3 runs to 14 residues. With 6 bases clipped from V and 9 bases from J, the junction kept 11 bases outside the gene matches. Germline V lookup: CDR1 SNHLY, CDR2 FYNNEI. For the CDR3, the DNA is TGTGCCAGCAGCCCCCCCAGGGACTACACCATTCAGTACTTC. Amino acid sequence: CASSPPRDYTIQYF.

The genes are TRBV19 and TRBJ1-1, with 10 bases aligning to TRBD1. Germline V CDR1 and CDR2: LNHDA, SQIVND (reference sequence). J lost 4 bases, V lost 11 bases, and 10 bases had no gene match. The CDR3 is made up of 14 amino acids. CDR3 protein: CASQVRDRGTEAFF. CDR3 DNA: TGTGCCTCCCAAGTCCGGGACAGGGGCACTGAAGCTTTCTTT.

The gene calls are TRBV9 and TRBJ1-3, with a weak D call TRBD1 (5 bases). CDR3 length: 16 residues. Germline V gives CDR1 SGDLS, CDR2 YYNGEE. The V gene lost 2 bases and the J gene lost 3 bases, with 15 bases spanning the gap. CDR3 residues: CASSVSHGGRGNTIYF. CDR3 DNA sequence: TGTGCCAGCAGCGTTTCGCACGGGGGACGTGGAAACACCATATATTTT.

The chain couples TRBV6-5 to TRBJ1-4, with D tentatively TRBD1 (5 bases). The germline V gene encodes CDR1 MNHEY and CDR2 SVGAGI. This CDR3 has 15 residues. V dropped 7 bases and J dropped 0 bases, with 12 bases sitting between them. CDR3 in DNA: TGTGCCAGCAAAGCACAGGTGGCAACTAATGAAAAACTGTTTTTT. Residues: CASKAQVATNEKLFF.

The chain joins TRBV10-3 to TRBJ2-2, with 8 bases matching TRBD1. The CDR3 totals 15 residues. V dropped 6 bases and J dropped 4; count of bases not matched to a gene: 7. Germline values: CDR1 ENHRY, CDR2 SYGVKD. The CDR3 DNA reads TGTGCCATCAGACCGACAGGGGCCGGCACCGGGGAGCTGTTTTTT. Protein: CAIRPTGAGTGELFF.

J is TRBJ2-3 and V is TRBV3-1 (or the pseudogene TRBV3-2), with D perhaps matching TRBD2 (6 bases). V gave up 1 base and J gave up 4 bases, with 12 bases separating them. The CDR3 length is 15 residues. CDR1 is LGHDT and CDR2 is YNNKEL in the germline V gene (reference sequence). The CDR3 bases are TGTGCCAGCAGCCAAGGGAGCGGGTGGTCAGATACGCAGTATTTT. This encodes CASSQGSGWSDTQYF.

The gene calls are TRBV2 and TRBJ2-7; D possibly corresponds to TRBD2 (6 bases). V gave up 4 bases and J gave up 2 bases, with 15 bases separating them. CDR1 and CDR2 from the germline V gene are SNHLY and FYNNEI. The CDR3 is 15 residues long. CDR3 in amino acids: CASSAGRFGAYEQYF. CDR3 nucleotide sequence: TGTGCCAGCAGTGCTGGGAGGTTCGGGGCCTACGAGCAGTACTTC.

This sequence joins TRBV28 and TRBJ1-1; 8 bases fit TRBD1. Germline-derived CDR1 and CDR2 are MDHEN and SYDVKM. This CDR3 has 16 residues. V was clipped by 5 bases and J by 5 bases; unmatched bases: 13. The DNA of the CDR3 is TGTGCCAGCAGTACGCAGGGGGCGGGTTTGAGAACTGAAGCTTTCTTT. It specifies CASSTQGAGLRTEAFF.

The chain has TRBV19 and TRBJ1-4; no clear D gene. The V end was cut by 6 bases, the J end by 0 bases, with 11 bases between. The CDR3 sequence is 15 residues long. The germline V gene encodes CDR1 LNHDA and CDR2 SQIVND (reference sequence). CDR3 residues: CASSGASATNEKLFF. The CDR3 DNA reads TGTGCCAGTAGCGGTGCATCTGCAACTAATGAAAAACTGTTTTTT. The variable domain in full, with the rest retrieved from reference TRBV19 and TRBJ1-4, is DGGITQSPKYLFRKEGQNVTLSCEQNLNHDAMYWYRQDPGQGLRLIYYSQIVNDFQKGDIAEGYSVSREKKESFPLTVTSAQKNPTAFYLCASSGASATNEKLFFGSGTQLSVL.

The chain recombines TRBV4-2 with TRBJ2-7, with D possibly matching TRBD2 (7 bases). The CDR3 has 16 residues. V dropped 0 bases and J dropped 3 bases, with 15 bases sitting between them. Germline values: CDR1 LGHNA, CDR2 YNFKEQ. The DNA for the CDR3 is TGTGCCAGCAGCCAAGATTGGACAGCGGGGCGCTACGAGCAGTACTTC. This sequence encodes CASSQDWTAGRYEQYF.

The rearrangement uses TRBV29-1 and TRBJ2-1; 9 bases match TRBD2. V shed 5 bases, J shed 6 bases, and the junction held 11 bases outside the gene matches. CDR1 SQVTM and CDR2 ANQGSEA come from the germline V gene. The CDR3 consists of 15 residues. CDR3 sequence: CSVSSGGLFSNEQFF. CDR3 DNA sequence: TGCAGCGTTAGTAGCGGGGGTTTATTCAGCAATGAGCAGTTCTTC.

This chain uses TRBV19 with TRBJ1-6, with 10 bases lining up with TRBD1. Looked up from germline, CDR1 is LNHDA and CDR2 is SQIVND (reference sequence). V was pared by 2 bases and J by 4 bases, with 8 bases of the junction left unmatched. CDR3 length: 18 amino acids. In nucleotides, the CDR3 is TGTGCCAGTAGTATATCCCCGGGACAGGGGACTTATAATTCACCCCTCCACTTT. It specifies CASSISPGQGTYNSPLHF.